This paragraph covers one T cell receptor beta chain sequence. The data originate from a study of blood T cell repertoires in COVID-19. Germline assignment: CDR1 LGHDT and CDR2 YNNKEL (reference sequence). The CDR3 totals 15 residues. V lost 0 bases and J lost 4, with 12 bases in between. Sequenced by immunoSEQ multiplex PCR; TCRdb stores in-frame clones only, minus some. Of around 250,000 clones in the sample, around 82% are singletons; the top ten hold approximately 5.4%. The chain links TRBV3-1 (or the pseudogene TRBV3-2) to TRBJ1-2; possible D gene TRBD1, 6 bases. The origin of this receptor is an elderly man with acute or convalescent COVID-19. The specimen sequenced was peripheral blood. This CDR3 is CASSQDRTASYGYTF. The CDR3 region has the DNA TGTGCCAGCAGCCAAGATAGGACAGCTAGCTATGGCTACACCTTC.